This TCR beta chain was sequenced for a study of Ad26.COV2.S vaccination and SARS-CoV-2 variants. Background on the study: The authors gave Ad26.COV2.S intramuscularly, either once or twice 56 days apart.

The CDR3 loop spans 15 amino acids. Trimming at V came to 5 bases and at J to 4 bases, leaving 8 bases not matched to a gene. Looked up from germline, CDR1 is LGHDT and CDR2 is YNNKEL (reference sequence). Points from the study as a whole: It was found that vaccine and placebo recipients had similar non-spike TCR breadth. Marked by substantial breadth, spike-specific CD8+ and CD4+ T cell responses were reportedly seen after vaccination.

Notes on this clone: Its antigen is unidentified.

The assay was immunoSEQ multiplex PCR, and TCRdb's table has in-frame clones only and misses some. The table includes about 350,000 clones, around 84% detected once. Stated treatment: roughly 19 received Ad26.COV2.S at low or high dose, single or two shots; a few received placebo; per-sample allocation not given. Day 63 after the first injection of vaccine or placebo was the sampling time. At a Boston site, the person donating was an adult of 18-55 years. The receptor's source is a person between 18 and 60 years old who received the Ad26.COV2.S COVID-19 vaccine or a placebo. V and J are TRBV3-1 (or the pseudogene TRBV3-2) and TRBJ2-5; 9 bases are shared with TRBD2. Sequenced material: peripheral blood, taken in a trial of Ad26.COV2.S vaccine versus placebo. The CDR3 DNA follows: TGTGCCAGCAGCGATTTAGCGGGAGAAGGAGAGACCCAGTACTTC. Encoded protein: CASSDLAGEGETQYF.